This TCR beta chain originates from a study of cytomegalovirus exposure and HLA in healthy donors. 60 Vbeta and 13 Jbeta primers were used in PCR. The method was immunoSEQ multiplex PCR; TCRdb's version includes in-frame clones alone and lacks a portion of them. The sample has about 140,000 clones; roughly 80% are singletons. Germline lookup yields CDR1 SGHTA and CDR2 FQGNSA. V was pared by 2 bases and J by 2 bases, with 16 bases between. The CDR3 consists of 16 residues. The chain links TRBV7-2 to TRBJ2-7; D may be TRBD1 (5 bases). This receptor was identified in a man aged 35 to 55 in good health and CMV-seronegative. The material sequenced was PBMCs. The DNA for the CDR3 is TGTGCCAGCAGCTTACGATCAGGGATTGGGACCTACGAGCAGTACTTC. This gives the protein CASSLRSGIGTYEQYF. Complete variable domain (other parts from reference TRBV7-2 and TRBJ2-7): GAGVSQSPSNKVTEKGKDVELRCDPISGHTALYWYRQSLGQGLEFLIYFQGNSAPDKSGLPSDRFSAERTGGSVSTLTIQRTQQEDSAVYLCASSLRSGIGTYEQYFGPGTRLTVT.